This TCR beta chain stems from a study of T cell responses to AZD1222 COVID-19 vaccine. The method was immunoSEQ multiplex PCR; TCRdb's version includes in-frame clones alone and lacks a portion of them. The sample records 75,000 to 90,000 clones, approximately 85% being singletons. Comments on this clone: Its antigen is still unknown.

Study-level findings and limits: Targeting of unmutated variant regions was reportedly seen in nearly half of spike-specific TCRs. Receipt of two AZD1222 doses was followed by a rise in Spike-specific TCR breadth and depth. Donors, mostly white British, included more females; clonal diversity was possibly underestimated. Spike-spanning, vaccine-associated CD4 TCRs were dominant at 160-218 and 743-854.

The sequence derives from an adult who received the AZD1222 COVID-19 vaccine. The sample was peripheral blood, taken 28 days after the second AZD1222 dose.

The CDR3 reads CASRAAGRPGAFF. The CDR3 DNA reads TGTGCCAGCAGGGCTGCAGGAAGGCCAGGAGCTTTCTTT. The V and J genes are TRBV27 and TRBJ1-1; D is undetermined. In germline, CDR1 is MNHEY, CDR2 SMNVEV (reference sequence). The length of the CDR3 is 13 residues. Trimming left V 6 bases short and J 10 bases short, with 18 bases between.